This note documents a single T cell receptor (beta chain) sequence. Its antigen is currently unknown. Some clones are missing from TCRdb's copy, which holds only in-frame ones; the method was immunoSEQ multiplex PCR. The sample yields roughly 25,000 clones, approximately 94% seen once. This sample is drawn from a study of chemoradiotherapy in HPV16-positive cancers. Study-wide findings and caveats: Candidate HPV-specific clones and E7-related TCR motifs grew in tumor during treatment.

Germline V gives CDR1 MDHEN, CDR2 SYDVKM. This CDR3 spans 14 amino acids. V lost 8 bases and J lost 6, with 14 bases in between. This clonotype originated in a human donor with HPV-associated anogenital cancer. V gene TRBV28 combines with J gene TRBJ1-6, with D maybe TRBD1 (5 bases). The sample was acquired from a patient who underwent chemoradiotherapy. The CDR3 reads CASEGSWGNSPLHF. The CDR3 nucleotides are TGTGCCAGCGAGGGGTCCTGGGGTAATTCACCCCTCCACTTT.